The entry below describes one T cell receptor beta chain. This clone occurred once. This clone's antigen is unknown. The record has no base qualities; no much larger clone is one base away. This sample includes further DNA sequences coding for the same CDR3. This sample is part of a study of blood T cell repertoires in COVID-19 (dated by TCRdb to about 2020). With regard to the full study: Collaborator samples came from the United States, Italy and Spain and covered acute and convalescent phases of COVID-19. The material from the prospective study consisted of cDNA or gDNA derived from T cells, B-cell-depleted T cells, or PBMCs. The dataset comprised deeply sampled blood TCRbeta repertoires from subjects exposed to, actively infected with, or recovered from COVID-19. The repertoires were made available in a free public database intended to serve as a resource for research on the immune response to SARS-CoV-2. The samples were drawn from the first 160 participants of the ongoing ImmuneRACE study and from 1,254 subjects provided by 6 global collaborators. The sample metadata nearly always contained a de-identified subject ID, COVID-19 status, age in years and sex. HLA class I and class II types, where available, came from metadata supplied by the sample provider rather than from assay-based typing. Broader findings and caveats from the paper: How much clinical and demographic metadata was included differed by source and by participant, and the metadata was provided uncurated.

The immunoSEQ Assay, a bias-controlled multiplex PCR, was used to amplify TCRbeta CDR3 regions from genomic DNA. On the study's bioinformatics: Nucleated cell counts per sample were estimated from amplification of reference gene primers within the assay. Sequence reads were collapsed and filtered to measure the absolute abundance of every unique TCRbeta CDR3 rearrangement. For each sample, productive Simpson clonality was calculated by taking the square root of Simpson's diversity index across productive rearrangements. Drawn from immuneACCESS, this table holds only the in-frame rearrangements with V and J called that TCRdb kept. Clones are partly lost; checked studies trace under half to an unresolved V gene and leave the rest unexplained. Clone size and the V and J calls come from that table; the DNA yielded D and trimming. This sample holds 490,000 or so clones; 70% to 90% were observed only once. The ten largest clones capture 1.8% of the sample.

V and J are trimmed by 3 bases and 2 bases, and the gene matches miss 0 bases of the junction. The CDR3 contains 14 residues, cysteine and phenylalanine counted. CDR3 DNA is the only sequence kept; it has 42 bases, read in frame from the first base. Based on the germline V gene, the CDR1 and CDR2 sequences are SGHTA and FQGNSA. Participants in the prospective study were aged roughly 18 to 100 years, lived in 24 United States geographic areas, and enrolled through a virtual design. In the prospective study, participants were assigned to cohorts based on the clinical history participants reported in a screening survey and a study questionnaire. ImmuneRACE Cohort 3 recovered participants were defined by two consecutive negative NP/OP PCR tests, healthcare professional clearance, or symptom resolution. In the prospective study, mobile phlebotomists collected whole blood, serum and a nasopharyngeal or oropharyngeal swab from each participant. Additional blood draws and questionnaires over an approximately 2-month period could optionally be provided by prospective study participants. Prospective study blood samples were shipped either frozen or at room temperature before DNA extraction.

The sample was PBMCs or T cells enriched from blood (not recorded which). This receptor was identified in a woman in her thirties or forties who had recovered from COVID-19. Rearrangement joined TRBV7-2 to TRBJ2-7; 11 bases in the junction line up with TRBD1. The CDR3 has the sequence CASSLDRGPYEQYF. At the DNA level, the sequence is TGTGCCAGCAGCTTGGACAGGGGGCCCTACGAGCAGTACTTC.